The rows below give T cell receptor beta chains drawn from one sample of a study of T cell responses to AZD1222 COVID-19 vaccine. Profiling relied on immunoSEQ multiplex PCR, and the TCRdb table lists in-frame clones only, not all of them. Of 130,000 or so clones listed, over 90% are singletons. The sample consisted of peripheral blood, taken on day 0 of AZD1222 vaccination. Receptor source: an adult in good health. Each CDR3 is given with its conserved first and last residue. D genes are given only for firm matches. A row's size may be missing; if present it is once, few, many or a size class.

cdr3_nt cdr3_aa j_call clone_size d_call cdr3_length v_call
TGTGCCAGCAGCTCATCAGCAGCCGACTATGGCTACACCTTC CASSSSAADYGYTF TRBJ1-2 medium-sized . 14 TRBV7-9
TGTGCCAGCAGCTATAGAGCCCTCAGCGGGGGGGGAGAGACCCAGTACTTC CASSYRALSGGGETQYF TRBJ2-5 . TRBD2 17 TRBV11-2
TGTGCCTGGAGTGAGGGGTATACCTACGAGCAGTACTTC CAWSEGYTYEQYF TRBJ2-7 . . 13 TRBV30
TGCGCCAGCAGCTTGTCACAGACAAACACTGAAGCTTTCTTT CASSLSQTNTEAFF TRBJ1-1 once . 14 TRBV5-1
TGTGCCAGCAGCCAAGCCACTGAAGCTTTCTTT CASSQATEAFF TRBJ1-1 . . 11 TRBV14
TGTGCCAGCAGTGAATATTTCTTTAGTCGGGGGTCCGGCGGGGAGCTGTTTTTT CASSEYFFSRGSGGELFF TRBJ2-2 . . 18 TRBV25-1
TGTGCCAGCGGGGCCTTCGGGGCGGGACTCTACAATGAGCAGTTCTTC CASGAFGAGLYNEQFF TRBJ2-1 . . 16 TRBV28
TGTGCCAGCAACGAGGGGGGCGCAGATACGCAGTATTTT CASNEGGADTQYF TRBJ2-3 . . 13 TRBV2
TGCGCCAGCAGCCAAGCCCTGTTGCAGCCCCAGCATTTT CASSQALLQPQHF TRBJ1-5 . . 13 TRBV4-1
TGTGCCAGCAGTCCGCGGACAGGGGGGAACACTGAAGCTTTCTTT CASSPRTGGNTEAFF TRBJ1-1 . TRBD1 15 TRBV27
TGTGCCAGCAGCCGACAGGGGGGCTACGAGCAGTACTTC CASSRQGGYEQYF TRBJ2-7 . TRBD1 13 TRBV27
TGTGCCAGCAGCTTAGATAATTCTGAAGCTTTCTTT CASSLDNSEAFF TRBJ1-1 . . 12 TRBV7-3
TGCAGTGCTAGTGGGACAACGAACACTGAAGCTTTCTTT CSASGTTNTEAFF TRBJ1-1 . . 13 TRBV20-1
TGTGCCAGCAGCCTGACAGGGAATAATGAAGCTTTCTTT CASSLTGNNEAFF TRBJ1-1 . TRBD1 13 TRBV7-8
TGTGCCAGCAGCCTAGGGAGGGGGCCATCCTACAATGAGCAGTTCTTC CASSLGRGPSYNEQFF TRBJ2-1 . . 16 TRBV2
TGTGCCAGCAAAGGGGGTAGCAATCAGCCCCAGCATTTT CASKGGSNQPQHF TRBJ1-5 . . 13 TRBV28
TGTGCCAGTAGCAGACTAGCGGGAGACGAACAAGAGACCCAGTACTTC CASSRLAGDEQETQYF TRBJ2-5 . TRBD2 16 TRBV19
TGTGCCAGCAGTTATCGGGTTTTCCCATACTACGAGCAGTACTTC CASSYRVFPYYEQYF TRBJ2-7 . . 15 TRBV6-5
TGTGCCAGCAGCCCCGCCCGGGACAGGGCCACCGGGGAGCTGTTTTTT CASSPARDRATGELFF TRBJ2-2 . TRBD1 16 TRBV5-4
TGTGCCAGCAGCCAAGATACAGCGGGGGGTTTTGAGCAGTTCTTC CASSQDTAGGFEQFF TRBJ2-1 . TRBD2 15 TRBV3-1/TRBV3-2
TGTGCCAGCAGCCAGCGGGGGGATACGCAGTATTTT CASSQRGDTQYF TRBJ2-3 . TRBD2 12 TRBV12-3/TRBV12-4
TGTGCCAGCAGGCCGGGACAGACGCTCACTGAAGCTTTCTTT CASRPGQTLTEAFF TRBJ1-1 . TRBD1 14 TRBV5-4
TGTGCCAGCAGTTACGGGGGAGGGACAGATACGCAGTATTTT CASSYGGGTDTQYF TRBJ2-3 . TRBD2 14 TRBV6-5
TGTGCCAGCAGCGGCCGGGACGGTCATCAGCCCCAGCATTTT CASSGRDGHQPQHF TRBJ1-5 . . 14 TRBV5-6
TGTGCCAGCAGTAGTCTGATCGGGGAGCAGTACTTC CASSSLIGEQYF TRBJ2-7 . . 12 TRBV25-1
TGTGCCAGCAGTATGTACACCGGGGAGCTGTTTTTT CASSMYTGELFF TRBJ2-2 . . 12 TRBV27
TGCAGTGCCGGGGACACCTACGAGCAGTACTTC CSAGDTYEQYF TRBJ2-7 once . 11 TRBV20-1
TGTGCCAGCAGTCGGGACTTCACGAACACTGAAGCTTTCTTT CASSRDFTNTEAFF TRBJ1-1 . . 14 TRBV6-5
TGCGCCAGCAGTGAGGGGGACAGGGTGATTTGCACCTTC CASSEGDRVICTF TRBJ1-2 . TRBD1 13 TRBV10-2
TGTGCCAGCAGCCATTCCCAGGGGGCTGGCTACACCTTC CASSHSQGAGYTF TRBJ1-2 few TRBD1 13 TRBV7-3
TGTGCCAGCAGCGTAGGAGGGGCCCCGTCTCAGCCCCAGCATTTT CASSVGGAPSQPQHF TRBJ1-5 . . 15 TRBV9
TGTGCCAGCAGGCCTAGCGGACTAGCGGGGGGGCCCAAACACCCATATACGCAGTATTTT CASRPSGLAGGPKHPYTQYF TRBJ2-3 . TRBD2 20 TRBV3-1/TRBV3-2
TGTGCCAGCTCACCGGCCAGCGGGGGGGCCGTCGAGCAGTACTTC CASSPASGGAVEQYF TRBJ2-7 once TRBD2 15 TRBV18
TGTGCCAGCAGCAAACCCACCGGGACGAACTACTTC CASSKPTGTNYF TRBJ2-7 . . 12 TRBV28
TGTGCCTGGAATCTTGGGCCCTCCTACGAGCAGTACTTC CAWNLGPSYEQYF TRBJ2-7 . . 13 TRBV30
TGTGCCAGCAGCCCAACAGGGGAAGTTCTGGGCGGCTACACCTTC CASSPTGEVLGGYTF TRBJ1-2 once TRBD1 15 TRBV9
TGCGCCAGCAGCACAGGGCCCCCGTACAATGAGCAGTTCTTC CASSTGPPYNEQFF TRBJ2-1 . . 14 TRBV5-1
TGTGCCAGCAGTGAAAGAGGGGCGTATAATTCACCCCTCCACTTT CASSERGAYNSPLHF TRBJ1-6 . . 15 TRBV6-1
TGTGCCTGGAGTTGGGGGCAGCCTAATGAAGCTTTCTTT CAWSWGQPNEAFF TRBJ1-1 . . 13 TRBV30
TGTGCCAGCAGCTTGCGGACAGGGGACGAGCAGTACTTC CASSLRTGDEQYF TRBJ2-7 . TRBD1 13 TRBV5-4
TGTGCCAGCAGTTATCTTACCGGGGAGCTGTTTTTT CASSYLTGELFF TRBJ2-2 . . 12 TRBV27
TGTGCCAGCAGTCGGGGGGAGACCCAGTACTTC CASSRGETQYF TRBJ2-5 . . 11 TRBV27
TGTGCCAGGTCGGTTACAGGGGCCGGAACTGAAGCTTTCTTT CARSVTGAGTEAFF TRBJ1-1 . TRBD1 14 TRBV2